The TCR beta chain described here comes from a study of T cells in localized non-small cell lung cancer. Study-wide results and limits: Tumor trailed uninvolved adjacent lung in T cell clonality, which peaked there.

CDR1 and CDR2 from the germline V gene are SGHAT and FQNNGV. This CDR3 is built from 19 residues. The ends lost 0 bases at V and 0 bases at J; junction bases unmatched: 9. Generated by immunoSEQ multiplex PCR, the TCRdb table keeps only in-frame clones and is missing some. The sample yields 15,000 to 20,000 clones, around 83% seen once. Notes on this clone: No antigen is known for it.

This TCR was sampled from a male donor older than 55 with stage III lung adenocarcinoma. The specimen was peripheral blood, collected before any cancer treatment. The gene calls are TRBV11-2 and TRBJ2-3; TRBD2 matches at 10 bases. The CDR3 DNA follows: TGTGCCAGCAGCTTAGATTCTTCTAGCGGGGGTTTAAGCACAGATACGCAGTATTTT. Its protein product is CASSLDSSSGGLSTDTQYF.